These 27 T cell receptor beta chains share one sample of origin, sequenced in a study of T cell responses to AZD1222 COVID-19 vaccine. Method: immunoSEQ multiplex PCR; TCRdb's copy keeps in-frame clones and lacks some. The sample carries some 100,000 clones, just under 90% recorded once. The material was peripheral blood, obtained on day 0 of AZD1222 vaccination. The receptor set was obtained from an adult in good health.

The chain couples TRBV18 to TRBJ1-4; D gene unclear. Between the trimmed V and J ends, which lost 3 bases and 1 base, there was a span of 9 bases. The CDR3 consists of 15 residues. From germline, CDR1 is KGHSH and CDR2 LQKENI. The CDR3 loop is CASSPLAGTNEKLFF. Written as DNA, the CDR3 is TGTGCCAGCTCACCGTTGGCGGGAACTAATGAAAAACTGTTTTTT.

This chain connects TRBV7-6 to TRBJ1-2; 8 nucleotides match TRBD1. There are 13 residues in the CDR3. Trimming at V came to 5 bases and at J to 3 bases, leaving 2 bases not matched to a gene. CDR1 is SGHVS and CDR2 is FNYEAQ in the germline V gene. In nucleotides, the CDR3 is TGTGCCAGCAGCCTACAGGGGGACTATGGCTACACCTTC. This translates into CASSLQGDYGYTF. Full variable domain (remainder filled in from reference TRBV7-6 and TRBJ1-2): GAGVSQSPRYKVTKRGQDVALRCDPISGHVSLYWYRQALGQGPEFLTYFNYEAQQDKSGLPNDRFSAERPEGSISTLTIQRTEQRDSAMYRCASSLQGDYGYTFGSGTRLTVV.

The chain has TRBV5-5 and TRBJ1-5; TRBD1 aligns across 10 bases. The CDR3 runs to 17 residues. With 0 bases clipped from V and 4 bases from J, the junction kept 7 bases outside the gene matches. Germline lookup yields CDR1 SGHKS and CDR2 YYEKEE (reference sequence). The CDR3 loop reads CASSLVLGTGVNQPQHF. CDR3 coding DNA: TGTGCCAGCAGCTTGGTGCTAGGGACAGGGGTGAATCAGCCCCAGCATTTT.

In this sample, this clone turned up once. The CDR3: CASSLLGDETQYF. In DNA form, the CDR3 reads TGTGCCAGCAGTTTGTTGGGTGATGAGACCCAGTACTTC. The chain employs TRBV27 and TRBJ2-5; the D is unclear. V dropped 3 bases and J dropped 5 bases, with 10 bases sitting between them. Per the germline V gene, CDR1 is MNHEY and CDR2 is SMNVEV (reference sequence). The CDR3 covers 13 residues.

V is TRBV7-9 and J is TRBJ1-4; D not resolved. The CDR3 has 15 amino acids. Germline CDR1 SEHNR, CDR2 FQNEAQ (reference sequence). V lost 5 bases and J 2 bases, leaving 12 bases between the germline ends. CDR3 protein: CASSPPGLTNEKLFF. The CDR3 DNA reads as TGTGCCAGCAGCCCCCCGGGTTTGACTAATGAAAAACTGTTTTTT.

The CDR3 nucleotides read TGTGCCAGCAGCCCCGAGGGAGCCAAAAACATTCAGTACTTC. Protein sequence: CASSPEGAKNIQYF. The V call is TRBV2, the J call TRBJ2-4, with a tentative D call TRBD2 (5 bases). Trimming left V 6 bases short and J 0 bases short, with 9 bases between. Germline CDR1 and CDR2: SNHLY and FYNNEI. The CDR3 sequence is 14 residues long.

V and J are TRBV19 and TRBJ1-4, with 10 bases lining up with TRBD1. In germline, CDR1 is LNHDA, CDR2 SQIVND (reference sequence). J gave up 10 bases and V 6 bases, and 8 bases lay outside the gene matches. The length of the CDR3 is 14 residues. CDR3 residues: CASSGTGERGKLFF. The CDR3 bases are TGTGCCAGTAGCGGGACAGGGGAACGGGGAAAACTGTTTTTT.

CDR3 amino acids: CASSFIGASSGNTIYF. The CDR3 DNA sequence: TGTGCCAGCAGCTTTATTGGGGCTAGCTCTGGAAACACCATATATTTT. The V call is TRBV11-2, the J call TRBJ1-3, with a possible D match to TRBD1 (5 bases). CDR1 is SGHAT and CDR2 is FQNNGV in the germline V gene. The CDR3 consists of 16 residues. Trimming stripped 3 bases from V and 0 bases from J, with 12 bases between.

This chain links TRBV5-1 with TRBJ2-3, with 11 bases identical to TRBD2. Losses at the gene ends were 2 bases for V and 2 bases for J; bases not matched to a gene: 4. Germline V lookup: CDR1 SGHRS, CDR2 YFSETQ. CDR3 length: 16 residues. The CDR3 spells CASSLELAGATDTQYF. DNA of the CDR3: TGCGCCAGCAGCTTAGAACTAGCGGGGGCCACAGATACGCAGTATTTT.

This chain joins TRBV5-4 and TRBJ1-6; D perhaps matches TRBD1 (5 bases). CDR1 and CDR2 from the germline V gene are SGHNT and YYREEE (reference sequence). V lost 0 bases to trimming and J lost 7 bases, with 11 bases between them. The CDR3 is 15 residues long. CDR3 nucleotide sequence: TGTGCCAGCAGCTTGGAGCCAGGGTTAAATTCACCCCTCCACTTT. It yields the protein CASSLEPGLNSPLHF.

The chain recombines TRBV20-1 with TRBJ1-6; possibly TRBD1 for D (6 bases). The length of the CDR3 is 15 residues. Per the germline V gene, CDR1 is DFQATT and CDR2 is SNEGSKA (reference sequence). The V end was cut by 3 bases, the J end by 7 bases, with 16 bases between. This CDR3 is CSASWVLGGNSPLHF. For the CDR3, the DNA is TGCAGTGCTAGTTGGGTCTTAGGGGGAAATTCACCCCTCCACTTT.

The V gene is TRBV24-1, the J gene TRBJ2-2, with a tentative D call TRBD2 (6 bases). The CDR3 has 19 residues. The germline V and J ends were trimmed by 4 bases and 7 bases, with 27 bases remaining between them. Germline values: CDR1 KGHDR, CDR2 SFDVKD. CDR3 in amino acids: CATSEAEGRVSGGLGELFF. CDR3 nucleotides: TGTGCCACCAGTGAGGCCGAGGGACGGGTTAGCGGCGGGCTCGGGGAGCTGTTTTTT.

CDR3 nucleotide sequence: TGCGCCAGCAGCCAAGATCGGTCAGGGGATTCCTACGAGCAGTACTTC. It codes for CASSQDRSGDSYEQYF. This chain joins TRBV4-1 and TRBJ2-7, with a possible D match to TRBD1 (6 bases). Germline CDR1 is MGHRA and CDR2 is YSYEKL. The CDR3 spans 16 residues. Trimming removed 0 bases at V and 1 base at J, with 13 bases between.

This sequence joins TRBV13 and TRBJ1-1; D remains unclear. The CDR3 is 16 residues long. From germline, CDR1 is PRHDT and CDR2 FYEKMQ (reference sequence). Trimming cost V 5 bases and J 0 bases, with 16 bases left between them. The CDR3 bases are TGTGCCAGCAGCAGGGAATTCAGCAGCATGAACACTGAAGCTTTCTTT. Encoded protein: CASSREFSSMNTEAFF.

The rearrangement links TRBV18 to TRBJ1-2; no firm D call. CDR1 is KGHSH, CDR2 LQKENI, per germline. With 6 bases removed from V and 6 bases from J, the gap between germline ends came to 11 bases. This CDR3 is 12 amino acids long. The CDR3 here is CASSGSEHGYTF. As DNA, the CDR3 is TGTGCCAGCTCGGGCAGTGAGCATGGCTACACCTTC. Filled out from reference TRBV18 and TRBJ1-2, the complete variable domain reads NAGVMQNPRHLVRRRGQEARLRCSPMKGHSHVYWYRQLPEEGLKFMVYLQKENIIDESGMPKERFSAEFPKEGPSILRIQQVVRGDSAAYFCASSGSEHGYTFGSGTRLTVV.

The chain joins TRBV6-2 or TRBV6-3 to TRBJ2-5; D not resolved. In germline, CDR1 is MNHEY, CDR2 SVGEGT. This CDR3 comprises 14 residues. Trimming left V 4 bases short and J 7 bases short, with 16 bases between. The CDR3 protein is CASSLPDGPMTQYF. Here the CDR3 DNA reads TGTGCCAGCAGTTTACCTGACGGTCCAATGACCCAGTACTTC.

The chain's CDR3 is CASSPWTKVIGYTF. The CDR3 DNA follows: TGTGCCAGCAGCCCATGGACAAAGGTAATAGGCTACACCTTC. The rearrangement links TRBV3-1 (or the pseudogene TRBV3-2) to TRBJ1-2, with D perhaps TRBD1 (5 bases). Germline assignment: CDR1 LGHDT and CDR2 YNNKEL (reference sequence). CDR3 length equals 14 residues. Trimming removed 4 bases at V and 8 bases at J, with 17 bases between.

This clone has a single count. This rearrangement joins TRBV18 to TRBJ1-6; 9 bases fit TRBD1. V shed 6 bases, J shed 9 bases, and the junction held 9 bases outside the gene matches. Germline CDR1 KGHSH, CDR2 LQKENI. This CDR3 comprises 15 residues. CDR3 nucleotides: TGTGCCAGCTCCAACTCGGGACAGGGATTTTCACCCCTCCACTTT. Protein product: CASSNSGQGFSPLHF.

The chain's CDR3 is CASSVSGGYNEQFF. The CDR3 bases are TGTGCCAGCAGCGTCTCGGGGGGGTACAATGAGCAGTTCTTC. The rearrangement links TRBV9 to TRBJ2-1; 8 nucleotides agree with TRBD2. In germline, CDR1 is SGDLS, CDR2 YYNGEE. J gave up 4 bases and V 2 bases, and 2 bases lay outside the gene matches. The CDR3 has 14 amino acids.

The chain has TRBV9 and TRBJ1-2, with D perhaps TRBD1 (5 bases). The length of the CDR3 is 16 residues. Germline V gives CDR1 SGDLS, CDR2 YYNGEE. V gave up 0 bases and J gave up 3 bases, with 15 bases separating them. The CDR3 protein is CASSVEPTGTYYGYTF. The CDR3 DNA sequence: TGTGCCAGCAGCGTAGAGCCGACCGGGACCTACTATGGCTACACCTTC.

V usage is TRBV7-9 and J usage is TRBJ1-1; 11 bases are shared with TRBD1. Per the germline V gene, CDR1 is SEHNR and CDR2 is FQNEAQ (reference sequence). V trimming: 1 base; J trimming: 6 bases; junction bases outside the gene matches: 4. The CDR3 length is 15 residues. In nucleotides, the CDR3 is TGTGCCAGCAGCTTAGTGGGACAGGGGGACGCTGAAGCTTTCTTT. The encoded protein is CASSLVGQGDAEAFF.

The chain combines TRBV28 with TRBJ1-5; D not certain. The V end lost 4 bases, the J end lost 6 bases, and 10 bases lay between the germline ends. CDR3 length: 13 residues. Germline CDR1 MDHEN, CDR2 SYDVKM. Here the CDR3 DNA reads TGTGCCAGCAGTTACTGGCGAGGTCAGCCCCAGCATTTT. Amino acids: CASSYWRGQPQHF. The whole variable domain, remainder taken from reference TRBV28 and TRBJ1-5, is DVKVTQSSRYLVKRTGEKVFLECVQDMDHENMFWYRQDPGLGLRLIYFSYDVKMKEKGDIPEGYSVSREKKERFSLILESASTNQTSMYLCASSYWRGQPQHFGDGTRLSIL.

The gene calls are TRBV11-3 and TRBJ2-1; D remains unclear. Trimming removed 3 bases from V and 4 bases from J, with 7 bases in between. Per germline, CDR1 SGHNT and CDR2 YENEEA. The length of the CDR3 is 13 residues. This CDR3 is CASSFNLYNEQFF. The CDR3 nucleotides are TGTGCCAGCAGCTTCAATTTGTACAATGAGCAGTTCTTC.

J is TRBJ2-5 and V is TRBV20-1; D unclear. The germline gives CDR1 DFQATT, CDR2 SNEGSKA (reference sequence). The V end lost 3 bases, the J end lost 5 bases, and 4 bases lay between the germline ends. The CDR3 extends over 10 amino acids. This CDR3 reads CSASIETQYF. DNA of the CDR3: TGCAGTGCTAGTATTGAGACCCAGTACTTC.

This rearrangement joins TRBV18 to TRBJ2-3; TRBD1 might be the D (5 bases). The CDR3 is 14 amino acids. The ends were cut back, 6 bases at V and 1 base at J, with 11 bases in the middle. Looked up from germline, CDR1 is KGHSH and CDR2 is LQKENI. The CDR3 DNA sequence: TGTGCCAGCTCCCGGGCAGGGCGCACAGATACGCAGTATTTT. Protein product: CASSRAGRTDTQYF. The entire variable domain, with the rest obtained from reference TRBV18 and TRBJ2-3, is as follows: NAGVMQNPRHLVRRRGQEARLRCSPMKGHSHVYWYRQLPEEGLKFMVYLQKENIIDESGMPKERFSAEFPKEGPSILRIQQVVRGDSAAYFCASSRAGRTDTQYFGPGTRLTVL.

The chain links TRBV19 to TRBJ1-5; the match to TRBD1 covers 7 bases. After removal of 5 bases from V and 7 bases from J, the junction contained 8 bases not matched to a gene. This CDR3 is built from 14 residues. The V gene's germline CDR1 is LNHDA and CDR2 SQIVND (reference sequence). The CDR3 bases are TGTGCCAGTAGTCCCCAGGGGGACCGGCAGCCCCAGCATTTT. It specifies CASSPQGDRQPQHF.

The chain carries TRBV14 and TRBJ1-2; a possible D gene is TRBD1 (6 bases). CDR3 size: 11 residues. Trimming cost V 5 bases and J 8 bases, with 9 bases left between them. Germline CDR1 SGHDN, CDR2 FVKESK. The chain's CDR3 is CASSNRVGYTF. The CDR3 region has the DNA TGTGCCAGCAGCAACAGGGTCGGCTACACCTTC.